These 7 T cell receptor beta chains were all obtained from the same sample, sequenced in a study of blood T cell repertoires in COVID-19 (TCRdb year 2020). Library prep was done by the immunoSEQ multiplex PCR assay. The clones in this table, taken by TCRdb from immuneACCESS, are in-frame only. Not every clone is retained; where verified, under half of the shortfall comes from an unresolved V gene, and the cause of the rest is unknown. The sample table lists about 230,000 clones, around 90% of them with a count of one. The leading ten clones occupy roughly 10% of the sample. Material for sequencing was PBMCs or T cells enriched from blood (not recorded which). The receptors stem from a man under 40 who had recovered from COVID-19.

The rearrangement joins TRBV5-1 to TRBJ1-5; D may be TRBD1 (5 bases). The CDR3 is made up of 15 amino acids. CDR1 SGHRS and CDR2 YFSETQ come from the germline V gene. V was clipped by 0 bases and J by 7 bases, with 14 bases between them. CDR3: CASSLAPGGEQPQHF. As DNA, the CDR3 is TGCGCCAGCAGCTTGGCCCCGGGGGGGGAGCAGCCCCAGCATTTT.

This chain joins TRBV28 and TRBJ1-1; D ambiguous. Germline V gives CDR1 MDHEN, CDR2 SYDVKM. This CDR3 is built from 12 residues. With 6 bases removed from V and 11 bases from J, the gap between germline ends came to 16 bases. The chain's CDR3 is CASSPLTVMAFF. In DNA, the CDR3 is TGTGCCAGCAGCCCGCTTACAGTGATGGCTTTCTTT.

This clone came up once. V usage is TRBV4-1 and J usage is TRBJ1-3; TRBD1 agrees at 8 bases. V shed 2 bases, J shed 3 bases, and the junction held 12 bases outside the gene matches. Germline values: CDR1 MGHRA, CDR2 YSYEKL. The CDR3 spans 18 residues. The CDR3 loop reads CASSQLYGDRLSGNTIYF. CDR3 DNA: TGCGCCAGCAGCCAACTGTATGGGGACAGGTTGAGTGGAAACACCATATATTTT.

The table lists this clone with a few counts. The chain joins TRBV19 to TRBJ1-1; a weak D match, TRBD1 (5 bases). The CDR3 sequence is 15 residues long. In germline, CDR1 is LNHDA, CDR2 SQIVND (reference sequence). Trimming pared 3 bases from V and 5 bases from J, leaving 16 bases between. For the CDR3, the DNA is TGTGCCAGTAGTATCCCCACTTCAGGGAGGACTGAAGCTTTCTTT. Encoded protein: CASSIPTSGRTEAFF. Filled out from reference TRBV19 and TRBJ1-1, the complete variable domain reads DGGITQSPKYLFRKEGQNVTLSCEQNLNHDAMYWYRQDPGQGLRLIYYSQIVNDFQKGDIAEGYSVSREKKESFPLTVTSAQKNPTAFYLCASSIPTSGRTEAFFGQGTRLTVV.

This sequence joins TRBV7-2 and TRBJ1-2, with TRBD1 matching over 7 bases. The CDR3 totals 15 residues. The V gene's germline CDR1 is SGHTA and CDR2 FQGNSA. The V segment lost 4 bases and the J segment 4 bases; nucleotides outside the gene matches: 9. The CDR3 reads CASSSRRRQGYGYTF. DNA for the CDR3: TGTGCCAGCAGCTCTAGACGCCGACAGGGCTATGGCTACACCTTC.

This chain connects TRBV5-1 to TRBJ2-3, with 11 nucleotides matching TRBD1. The CDR3 spans 18 residues. Germline lookup yields CDR1 SGHRS and CDR2 YFSETQ. The V segment lost 4 bases and the J segment 5 bases; nucleotides outside the gene matches: 15. CDR3 coding DNA: TGCGCCAGCAGCCGTTCCTCAACGGGACAGGGGGTTTTAGATACGCAGTATTTT. Translating it yields CASSRSSTGQGVLDTQYF.

This rearrangement joins TRBV7-9 to TRBJ2-1, with TRBD1 matching 8 bases. Germline assignment: CDR1 SEHNR and CDR2 FQNEAQ (reference sequence). The CDR3 sequence is 17 residues long. The ends lost 1 base at V and 8 bases at J; junction bases unmatched: 13. In nucleotides, the CDR3 is TGTGCCAGCAGCTTAGATATAGGGGACAGGAGAGACTATGAGCAGTTCTTC. Translation: CASSLDIGDRRDYEQFF.